Sequencing of this T cell receptor beta chain was carried out in a study of blood T cell repertoires in COVID-19. As handled by the study authors: Amplified reference gene primers provided the basis for estimating nucleated cell counts. Data came from immunoSEQ multiplex PCR; TCRdb stores just in-frame clones and leaves some out. V and J calls and clone size are copied from that table; D and trimming were computed from the DNA. The table lists about 120,000 clones, 85% to 90% of them singletons. From germline, CDR1 is SGHTA and CDR2 FQGNSA. The V end lost 5 bases, the J end lost 5 bases, and 12 bases lay between the germline ends. This CDR3 region has 13 residues.

The chain is built from TRBV7-2 and TRBJ2-5, with D possibly being TRBD1 (5 bases). Input material: peripheral blood. The receptor comes from a man aged 65 to 79 who had recovered from COVID-19. The CDR3 region is CASSRQGSETQYF. The DNA for the CDR3 is TGTGCCAGCAGCCGGCAGGGTTCGGAGACCCAGTACTTC.